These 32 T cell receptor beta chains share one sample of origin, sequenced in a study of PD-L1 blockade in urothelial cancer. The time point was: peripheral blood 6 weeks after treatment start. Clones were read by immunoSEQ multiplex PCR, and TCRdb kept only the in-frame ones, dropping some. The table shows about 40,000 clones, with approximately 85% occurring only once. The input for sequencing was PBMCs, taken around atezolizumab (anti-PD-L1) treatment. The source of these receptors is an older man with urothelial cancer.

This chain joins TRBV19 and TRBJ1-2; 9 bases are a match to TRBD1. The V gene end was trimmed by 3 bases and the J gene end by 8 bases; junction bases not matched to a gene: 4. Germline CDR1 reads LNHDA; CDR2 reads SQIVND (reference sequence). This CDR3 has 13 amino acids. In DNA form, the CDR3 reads TGTGCCAGTAGTATCGGACAGGGGACCGGCTACACCTTC. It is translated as CASSIGQGTGYTF. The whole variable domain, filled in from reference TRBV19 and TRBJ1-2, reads DGGITQSPKYLFRKEGQNVTLSCEQNLNHDAMYWYRQDPGQGLRLIYYSQIVNDFQKGDIAEGYSVSREKKESFPLTVTSAQKNPTAFYLCASSIGQGTGYTFGSGTRLTVV.

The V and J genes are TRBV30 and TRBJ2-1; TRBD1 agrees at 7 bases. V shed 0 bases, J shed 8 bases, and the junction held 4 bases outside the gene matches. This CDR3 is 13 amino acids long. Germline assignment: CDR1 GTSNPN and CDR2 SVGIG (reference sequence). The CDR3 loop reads CAWSVRGRDEQFF. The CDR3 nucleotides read TGTGCCTGGAGTGTAAGGGGGCGGGATGAGCAGTTCTTC.

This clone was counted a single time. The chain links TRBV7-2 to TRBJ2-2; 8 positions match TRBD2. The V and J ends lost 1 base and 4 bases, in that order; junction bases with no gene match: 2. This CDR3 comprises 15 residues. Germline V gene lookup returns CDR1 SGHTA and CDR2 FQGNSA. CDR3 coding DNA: TGTGCCAGCAGCTTAGACGGGAGGGGCACCGGGGAGCTGTTTTTT. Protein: CASSLDGRGTGELFF.

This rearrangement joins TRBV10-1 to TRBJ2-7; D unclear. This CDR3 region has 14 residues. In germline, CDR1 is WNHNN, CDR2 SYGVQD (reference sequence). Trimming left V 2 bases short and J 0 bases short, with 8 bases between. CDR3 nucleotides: TGCGCCAGCAGTGAGAGCCCGAGCTCCTACGAGCAGTACTTC. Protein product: CASSESPSSYEQYF.

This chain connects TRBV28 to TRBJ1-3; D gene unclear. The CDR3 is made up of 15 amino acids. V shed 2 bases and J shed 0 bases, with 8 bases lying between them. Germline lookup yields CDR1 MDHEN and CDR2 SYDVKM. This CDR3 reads CASSLIRNSGNTIYF. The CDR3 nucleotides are TGTGCCAGCAGTTTAATCAGGAACTCTGGAAACACCATATATTTT.

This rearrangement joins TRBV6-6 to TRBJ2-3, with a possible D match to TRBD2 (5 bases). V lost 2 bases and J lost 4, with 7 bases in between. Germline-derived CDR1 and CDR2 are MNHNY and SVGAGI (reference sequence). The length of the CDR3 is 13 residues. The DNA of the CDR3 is TGTGCCAGCAGTTACGCGGGCGCAGATACGCAGTATTTT. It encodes CASSYAGADTQYF.

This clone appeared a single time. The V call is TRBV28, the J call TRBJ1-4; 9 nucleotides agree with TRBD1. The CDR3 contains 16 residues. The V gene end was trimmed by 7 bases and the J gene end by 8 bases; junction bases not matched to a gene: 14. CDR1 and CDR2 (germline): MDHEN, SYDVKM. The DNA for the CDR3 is TGTGCCAGCACCCCGGTCCGGGGACAGGGTCGAGAAAAACTGTTTTTT. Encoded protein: CASTPVRGQGREKLFF.

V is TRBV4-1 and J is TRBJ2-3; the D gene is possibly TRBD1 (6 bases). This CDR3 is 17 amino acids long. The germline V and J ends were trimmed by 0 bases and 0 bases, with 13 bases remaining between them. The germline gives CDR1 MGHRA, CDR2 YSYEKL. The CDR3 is CASSQEMSRGSTDTQYF. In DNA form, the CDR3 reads TGCGCCAGCAGCCAAGAAATGAGCAGGGGAAGCACAGATACGCAGTATTTT.

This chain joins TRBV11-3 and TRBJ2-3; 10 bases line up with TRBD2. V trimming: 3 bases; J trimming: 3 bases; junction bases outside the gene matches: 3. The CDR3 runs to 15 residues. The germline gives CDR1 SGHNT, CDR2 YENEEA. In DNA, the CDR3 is TGTGCCAGCAGCTTGGGGACTAGCGTAACAGATACGCAGTATTTT. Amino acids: CASSLGTSVTDTQYF. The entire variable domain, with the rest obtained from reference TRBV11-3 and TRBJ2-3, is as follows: EAGVVQSPRYKIIEKKQPVAFWCNPISGHNTLYWYLQNLGQGPELLIRYENEEAVDDSQLPKDRFSAERLKGVDSTLKIQPAELGDSAVYLCASSLGTSVTDTQYFGPGTRLTVL.

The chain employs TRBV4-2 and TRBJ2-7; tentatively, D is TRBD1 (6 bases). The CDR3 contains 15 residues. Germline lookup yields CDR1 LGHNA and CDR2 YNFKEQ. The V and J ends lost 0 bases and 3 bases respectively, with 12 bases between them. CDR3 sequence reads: CASSQDVEGDYEQYF. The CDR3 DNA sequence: TGTGCCAGCAGCCAAGATGTTGAGGGGGACTACGAGCAGTACTTC.

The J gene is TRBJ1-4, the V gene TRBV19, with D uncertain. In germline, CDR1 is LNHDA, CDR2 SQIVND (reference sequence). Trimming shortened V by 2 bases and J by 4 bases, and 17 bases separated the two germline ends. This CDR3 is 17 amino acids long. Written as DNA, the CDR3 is TGTGCCAGTAGTATACGACTCGCGCCCGGACTTAATGAAAAACTGTTTTTT. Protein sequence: CASSIRLAPGLNEKLFF.

CDR3 loop: CASSHPQDNSGNTIYF. CDR3 in DNA: TGCGCCAGCAGCCACCCCCAGGACAACTCTGGAAACACCATATATTTT. The rearrangement uses TRBV4-1 and TRBJ1-3, with D possibly being TRBD1 (5 bases). V lost 3 bases and J lost 0, with 12 bases in between. The germline CDR1 and CDR2 sequences are MGHRA and YSYEKL. CDR3 size: 16 residues.

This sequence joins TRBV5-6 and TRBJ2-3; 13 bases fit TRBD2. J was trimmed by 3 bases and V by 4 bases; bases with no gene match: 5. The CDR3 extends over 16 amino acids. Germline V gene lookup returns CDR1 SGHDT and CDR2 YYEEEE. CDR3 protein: CASSTLAGGLTDTQYF. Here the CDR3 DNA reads TGTGCCAGCAGCACACTAGCGGGAGGGCTGACAGATACGCAGTATTTT.

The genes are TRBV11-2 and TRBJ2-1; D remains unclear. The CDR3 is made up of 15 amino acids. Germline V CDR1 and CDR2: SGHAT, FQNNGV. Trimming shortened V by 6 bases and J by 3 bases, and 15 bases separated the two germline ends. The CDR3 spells CASSPTGDFYNEQFF. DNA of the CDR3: TGTGCCAGCAGTCCGACCGGCGACTTCTACAATGAGCAGTTCTTC.

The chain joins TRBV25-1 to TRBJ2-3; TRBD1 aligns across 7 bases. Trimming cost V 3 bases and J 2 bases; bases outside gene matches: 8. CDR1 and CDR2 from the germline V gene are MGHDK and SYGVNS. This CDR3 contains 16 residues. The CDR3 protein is CASSDRTGEITDTQYF. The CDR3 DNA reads TGTGCCAGCAGTGACCGCACAGGGGAAATCACAGATACGCAGTATTTT.

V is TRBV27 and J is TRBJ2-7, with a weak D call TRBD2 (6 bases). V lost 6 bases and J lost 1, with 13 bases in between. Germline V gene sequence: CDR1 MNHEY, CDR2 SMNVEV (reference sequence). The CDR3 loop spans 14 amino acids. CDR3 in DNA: TGTGCCAGCAGCCCCCGGGACTTATCCTACGAGCAGTACTTC. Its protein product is CASSPRDLSYEQYF.

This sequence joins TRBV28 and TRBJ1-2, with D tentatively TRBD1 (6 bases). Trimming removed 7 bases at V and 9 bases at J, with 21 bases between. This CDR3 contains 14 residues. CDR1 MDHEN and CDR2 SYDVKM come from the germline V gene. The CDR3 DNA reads TGTGCCAGCATGCCCGGGACACCCGAATGGAGCTACACCTTC. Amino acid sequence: CASMPGTPEWSYTF.

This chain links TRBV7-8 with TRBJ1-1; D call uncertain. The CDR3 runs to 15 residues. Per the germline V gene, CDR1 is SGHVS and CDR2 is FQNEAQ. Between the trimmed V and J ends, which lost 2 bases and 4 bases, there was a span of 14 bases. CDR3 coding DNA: TGTGCCAGCAGCTTAATCGGCAGCGCAAGCACTGAAGCTTTCTTT. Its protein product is CASSLIGSASTEAFF.

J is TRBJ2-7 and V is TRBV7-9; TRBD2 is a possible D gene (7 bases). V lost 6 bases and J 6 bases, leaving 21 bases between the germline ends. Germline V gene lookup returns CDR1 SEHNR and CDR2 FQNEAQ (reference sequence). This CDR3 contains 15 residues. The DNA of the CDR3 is TGTGCCAGCAGGGCCTGGGGGGGCAGGGATGGCGAGCAGTACTTC. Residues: CASRAWGGRDGEQYF.

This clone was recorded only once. CDR3 nucleotides: TGCAGCGTTGTACCGAGCTCTGGAAACACCATATATTTT. It encodes CSVVPSSGNTIYF. The chain combines TRBV29-1 with TRBJ1-3, with D uncertain. The CDR3 is made up of 13 amino acids. Trimming cost V 4 bases and J 0 bases, with 7 bases left between them. The germline CDR1 and CDR2 sequences are SQVTM and ANQGSEA. The full variable domain, rest sourced from reference TRBV29-1 and TRBJ1-3, is SAVISQKPSRDICQRGTSLTIQCQVDSQVTMMFWYRQQPGQSLTLIATANQGSEATYESGFVIDKFPISRPNLTFSTLTVSNMSPEDSSIYLCSVVPSSGNTIYFGEGSWLTVV.

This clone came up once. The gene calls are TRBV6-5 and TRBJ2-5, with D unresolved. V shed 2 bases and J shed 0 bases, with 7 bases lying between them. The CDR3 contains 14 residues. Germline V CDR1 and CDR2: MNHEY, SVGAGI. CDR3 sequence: CASSYGRYQETQYF. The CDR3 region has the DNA TGTGCCAGCAGTTACGGTCGGTACCAAGAGACCCAGTACTTC.

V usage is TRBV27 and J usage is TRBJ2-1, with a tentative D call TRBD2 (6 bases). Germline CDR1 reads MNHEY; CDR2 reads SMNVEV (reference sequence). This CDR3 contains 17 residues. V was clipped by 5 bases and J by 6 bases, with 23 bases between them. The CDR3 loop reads CASSTRGTAALPNEQFF. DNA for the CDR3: TGTGCCAGCAGTACTCGCGGGACGGCGGCTCTGCCCAATGAGCAGTTCTTC.

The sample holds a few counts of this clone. CDR3 loop: CATSVQRANQPQHF. CDR3 coding DNA: TGTGCCACCAGTGTCCAACGAGCGAATCAGCCCCAGCATTTT. The genes are TRBV15 and TRBJ1-5; D unclear. The CDR3 is made up of 14 amino acids. Trimming removed 6 bases from V and 4 bases from J, with 13 bases in between. Germline-derived CDR1 and CDR2 are LNHNV and YYDKDF (reference sequence).

CDR3 loop: CASSQQGGGSHTQYF. CDR3 nucleotides: TGTGCCAGCAGCCAACAGGGCGGCGGGAGTCATACGCAGTATTTT. The chain joins TRBV7-3 to TRBJ2-3; D is perhaps TRBD2 (7 bases). V lost 5 bases to trimming and J lost 7 bases, with 19 bases between them. Germline V gene data show CDR1 as SGHTA and CDR2 as FQGTGA. The CDR3 contains 15 residues.

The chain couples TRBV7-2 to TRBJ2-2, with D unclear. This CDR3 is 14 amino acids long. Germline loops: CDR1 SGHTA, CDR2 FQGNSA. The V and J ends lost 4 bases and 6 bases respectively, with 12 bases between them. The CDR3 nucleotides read TGTGCCAGCAGCTCAATGCCTAACTCCGGGGAGCTGTTTTTT. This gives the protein CASSSMPNSGELFF.

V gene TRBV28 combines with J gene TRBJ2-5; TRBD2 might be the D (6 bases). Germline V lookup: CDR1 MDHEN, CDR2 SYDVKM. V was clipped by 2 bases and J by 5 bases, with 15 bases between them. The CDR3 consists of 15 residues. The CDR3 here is CASSLNAGRRETQYF. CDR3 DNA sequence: TGTGCCAGCAGTTTAAACGCAGGGAGGCGCGAGACCCAGTACTTC.

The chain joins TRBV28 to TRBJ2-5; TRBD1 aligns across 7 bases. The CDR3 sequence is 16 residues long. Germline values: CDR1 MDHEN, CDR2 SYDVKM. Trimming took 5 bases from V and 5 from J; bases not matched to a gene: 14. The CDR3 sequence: CASSPMGHTGDETQYF. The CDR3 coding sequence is TGTGCCAGCAGTCCGATGGGCCATACAGGGGATGAGACCCAGTACTTC.

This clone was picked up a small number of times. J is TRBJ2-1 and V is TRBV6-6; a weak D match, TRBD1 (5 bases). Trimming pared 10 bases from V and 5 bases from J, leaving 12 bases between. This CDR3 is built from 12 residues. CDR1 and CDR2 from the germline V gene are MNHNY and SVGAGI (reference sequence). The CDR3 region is CATLQVNNEQFF. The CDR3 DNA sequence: TGTGCCACATTACAGGTGAACAATGAGCAGTTCTTC.

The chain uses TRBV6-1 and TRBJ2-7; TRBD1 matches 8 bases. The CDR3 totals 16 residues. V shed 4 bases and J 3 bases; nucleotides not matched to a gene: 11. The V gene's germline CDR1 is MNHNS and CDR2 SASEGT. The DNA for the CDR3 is TGTGCCAGCAGTGGTAACAGGGGGTCGGGGATCTACGAGCAGTACTTC. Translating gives CASSGNRGSGIYEQYF.

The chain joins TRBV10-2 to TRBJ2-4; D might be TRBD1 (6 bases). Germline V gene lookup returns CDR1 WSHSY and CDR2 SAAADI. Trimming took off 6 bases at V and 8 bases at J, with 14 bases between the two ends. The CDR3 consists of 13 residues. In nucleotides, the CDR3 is TGCGCCAGCAGGGACTCTAACAGGGACATTCAGTACTTC. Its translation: CASRDSNRDIQYF.

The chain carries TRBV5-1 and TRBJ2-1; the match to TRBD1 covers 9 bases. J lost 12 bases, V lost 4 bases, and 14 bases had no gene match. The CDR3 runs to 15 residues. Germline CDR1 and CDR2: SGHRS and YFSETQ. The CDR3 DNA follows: TGCGCCAGCAGCGTAGACGGTACAGGGGGCCGGGGGCAGTTCTTC. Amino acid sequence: CASSVDGTGGRGQFF.

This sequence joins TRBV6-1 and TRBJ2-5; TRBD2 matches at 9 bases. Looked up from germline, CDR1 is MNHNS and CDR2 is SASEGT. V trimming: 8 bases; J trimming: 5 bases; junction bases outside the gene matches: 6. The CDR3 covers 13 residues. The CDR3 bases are TGTGCCAGCGGGGGACTAGCCGGCGAGACCCAGTACTTC. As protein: CASGGLAGETQYF.